This TCR beta chain was obtained from a study of CXCR3-negative and CXCR3-positive naive CD8 T cells. Whole-study results and caveats: CXCR3 levels fell partly with cryopreservation; most assays relied on fresh PBMCs.

Note on this clonotype: Its specificity is unknown.

The CDR3 spans 16 residues. Germline assignment: CDR1 MDHEN and CDR2 SYDVKM. UMI-labeled 5' RACE TRB cDNA libraries were prepared from the cells. TCRdb re-called the 5' RACE reads, yielding one record per CDR3 amino acid sequence without DNA. The sample includes 50,000 to 65,000 distinct CDR3 sequences. Sample: memory CD8+ T cells from blood. The chain employs TRBV28 and TRBJ2-2; TCRdb designates TRBD1, a call that cannot be tested without DNA. The receptor comes from a human donor in good health. Some clones in this sample may be carry-over from other donors' samples. CDR3 loop: CASRGVWDRNTGELFF.